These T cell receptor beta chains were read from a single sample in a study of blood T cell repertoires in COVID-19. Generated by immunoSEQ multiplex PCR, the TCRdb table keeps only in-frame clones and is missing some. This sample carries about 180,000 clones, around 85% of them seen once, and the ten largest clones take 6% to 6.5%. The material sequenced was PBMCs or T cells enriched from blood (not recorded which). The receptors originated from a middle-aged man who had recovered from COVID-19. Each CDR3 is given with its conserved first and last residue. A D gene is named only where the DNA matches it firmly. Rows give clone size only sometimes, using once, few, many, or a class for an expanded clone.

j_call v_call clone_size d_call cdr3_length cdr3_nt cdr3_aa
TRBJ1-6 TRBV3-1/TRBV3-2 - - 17 TGTGCCAGCAGCCAAGAGGATAGGAGCTCCTATAATTCACCCCTCCACTTT CASSQEDRSSYNSPLHF
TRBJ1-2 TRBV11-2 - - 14 TGTGCCAGCAGCTTAGACTCCGGGATGGGAGGCTACACCTTC CASSLDSGMGGYTF
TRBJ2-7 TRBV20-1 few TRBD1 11 TGCAGTGCTAAAAGACAGGGCGAGCAGTACTTC CSAKRQGEQYF
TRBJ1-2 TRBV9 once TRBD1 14 TGTGCCAGCAGCGGCGGACAGGGAAACTATGGCTACACCTTC CASSGGQGNYGYTF
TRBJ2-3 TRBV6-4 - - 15 TGTGCCAGCAGCGATACCGAAGCTAGCACAGATACGCAGTATTTT CASSDTEASTDTQYF
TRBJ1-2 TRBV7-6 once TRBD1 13 TGTGCCAGCAGCTTAGGAGGGGGCGAGGGCTACACCTTC CASSLGGGEGYTF
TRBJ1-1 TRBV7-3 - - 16 TGTGCCAGCAGCCCCGGGGGACCAGGGCGCAACACTGAAGCTTTCTTT CASSPGGPGRNTEAFF
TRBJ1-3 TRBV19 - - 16 TGTGCCAGTAGTATAGGAGGCAGGGGAGTGGGAAACACCATATATTTT CASSIGGRGVGNTIYF
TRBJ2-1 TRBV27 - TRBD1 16 TGTGCCAGCAGTTCCCTGACAGGGAGCTCCTACAATGAGCAGTTCTTC CASSSLTGSSYNEQFF
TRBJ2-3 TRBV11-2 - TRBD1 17 TGTGCCAGCAGCTCCCGTCGGGGGGGACAGGGGGTGGATACGCAGTATTTT CASSSRRGGQGVDTQYF
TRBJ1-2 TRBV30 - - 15 TGTGCCTGGAGCCGGTGGGAGGGGGTGAGCTATGGCTACACCTTC CAWSRWEGVSYGYTF
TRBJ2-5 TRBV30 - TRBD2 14 TGTGCCTGGATGCGCGGGGGACACCAAGAGACCCAGTACTTC CAWMRGGHQETQYF
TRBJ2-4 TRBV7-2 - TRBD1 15 TGTGCCAGCAGGCAAGACAGGGTTAAGGGAAACATTCAGTACTTC CASRQDRVKGNIQYF
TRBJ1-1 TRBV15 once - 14 TGTGCCACCAGCAGAGATTATCCAGAATCTGAAGCTTTCTTT CATSRDYPESEAFF
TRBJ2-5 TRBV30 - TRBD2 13 TGTGCCTGGAGTCACGGACTAGGGGAGACCCAGTACTTC CAWSHGLGETQYF
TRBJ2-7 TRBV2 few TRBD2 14 TGTGCCAGCAGTGAAGGGCGGGGGGGCTACGAGCAGTACTTC CASSEGRGGYEQYF
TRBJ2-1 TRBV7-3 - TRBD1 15 TGTGCCAGCAGTCTAACGGGACAGGGGAGGCATGAGCAGTTCTTC CASSLTGQGRHEQFF
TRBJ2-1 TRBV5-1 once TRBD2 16 TGCGCCAGCACCAGGGTTGGACTAGCGGGATCTCTTGAGCAGTTCTTC CASTRVGLAGSLEQFF
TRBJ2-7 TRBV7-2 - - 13 TGTGCCAGCAGCTTACAGAAGACCTACGAGCAGTACTTC CASSLQKTYEQYF
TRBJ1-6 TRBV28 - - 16 TGTGCCAGCAGTAGGTCGGAGGGACCCTTCAGTTCACCCCTCCACTTT CASSRSEGPFSSPLHF
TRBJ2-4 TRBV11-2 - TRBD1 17 TGTGCCAGCAGCTCCCTCTTACGGACAGGGATAGAAAACATTCAGTACTTC CASSSLLRTGIENIQYF
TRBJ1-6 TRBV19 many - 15 TGTGCCAGTAGTATTGAGTACTCCTATAATTCACCCCTCCACTTT CASSIEYSYNSPLHF
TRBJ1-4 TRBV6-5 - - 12 TGTGCCAGCTGTCAGGGTGGAGAAAAACTGTTTTTT CASCQGGEKLFF
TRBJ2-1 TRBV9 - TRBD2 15 TGTGCCAGCAGCCTTACTAGCGGGGGCCCCAATGAGCAGTTCTTC CASSLTSGGPNEQFF
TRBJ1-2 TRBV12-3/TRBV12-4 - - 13 TGTGCCAGCAGTTTTGAAGGGGCCTATGGCTACACCTTC CASSFEGAYGYTF
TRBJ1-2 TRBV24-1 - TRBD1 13 TGTGCCACCAGTGCCGGGACAGGGGAAGGCTACACCTTC CATSAGTGEGYTF
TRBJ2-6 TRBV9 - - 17 TGTGCCAGCAGGTCTTCCCGGGACACTCTGGGGGCCAACGTCCTGACTTTC CASRSSRDTLGANVLTF
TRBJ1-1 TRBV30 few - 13 TGTGCCTGGAAAGGACAGTGGGCCTATGAAGCTTTCTTT CAWKGQWAYEAFF
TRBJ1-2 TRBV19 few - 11 TGTGCCAGTAGCCAGGGGTCTGGCTACACCTTC CASSQGSGYTF
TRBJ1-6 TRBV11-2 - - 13 TGTGCCAGCAGCTCTTCCTATAATTCACCCCTCCACTTT CASSSSYNSPLHF
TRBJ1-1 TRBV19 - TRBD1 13 TGTGCCAGTAGTTGGGACAGGGAGACTGAAGCTTTCTTT CASSWDRETEAFF
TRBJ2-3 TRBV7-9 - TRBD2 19 TGTGCCAGCAGCTTATTTACTAGCGGGAGCGATCGGCGCTCGAATACGCAGTATTTT CASSLFTSGSDRRSNTQYF
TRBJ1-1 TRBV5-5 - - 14 TGTGCCATAGTAGTCTCCTCCAAGTCGACTGAAGCTTTCTTT CAIVVSSKSTEAFF
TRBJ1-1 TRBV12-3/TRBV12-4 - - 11 TGTGCCAGCGGCCTGAACACTGAAGCTTTCTTT CASGLNTEAFF
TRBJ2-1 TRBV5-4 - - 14 TGTGCCAGCAGCTTAACGCCCAGGGACAATGAGCAGTTCTTC CASSLTPRDNEQFF
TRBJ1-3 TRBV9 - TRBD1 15 TGTGCCAGCAGCGTAGAGGGGGCGTTTGGAAACACCATATATTTT CASSVEGAFGNTIYF
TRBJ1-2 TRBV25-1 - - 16 TGTGCCAGCAGTGAATCCGGAACAACTTGGGCTTATGGCTACACCTTC CASSESGTTWAYGYTF
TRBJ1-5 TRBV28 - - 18 TGTGCCAGCAGTTTGATCAGCGGGGCACGGGGAGGCAATCAGCCCCAGCATTTT CASSLISGARGGNQPQHF
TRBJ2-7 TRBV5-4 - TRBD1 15 TGTGCCAGCAGCATGACCCGGGACAGGGGCTACGAGCAGTACTTC CASSMTRDRGYEQYF
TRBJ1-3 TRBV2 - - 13 TGTGCCAGCAGTGAATCAGGGACATACACCATATATTTT CASSESGTYTIYF
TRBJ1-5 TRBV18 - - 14 TGTGCCAGCTCCCTCGGACAGAGCAATCAGCCCCAGCATTTT CASSLGQSNQPQHF
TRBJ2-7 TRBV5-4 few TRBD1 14 TGTGCCAGCAGCATGGGACAGGGTGGCTACGAGCAGTACTTC CASSMGQGGYEQYF
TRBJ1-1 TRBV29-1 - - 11 TGCAGCGAGACAGGGAACACTGAAGCTTTCTTT CSETGNTEAFF
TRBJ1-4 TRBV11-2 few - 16 TGTGCCAGCAGCTTAGGGGGACACCCCTTCGGTGAAAAACTGTTTTTT CASSLGGHPFGEKLFF
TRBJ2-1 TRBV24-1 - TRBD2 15 TGTGCCACCAGTGGCGGCGGGAGGGCCAGGGATGAGCAGTTCTTC CATSGGGRARDEQFF